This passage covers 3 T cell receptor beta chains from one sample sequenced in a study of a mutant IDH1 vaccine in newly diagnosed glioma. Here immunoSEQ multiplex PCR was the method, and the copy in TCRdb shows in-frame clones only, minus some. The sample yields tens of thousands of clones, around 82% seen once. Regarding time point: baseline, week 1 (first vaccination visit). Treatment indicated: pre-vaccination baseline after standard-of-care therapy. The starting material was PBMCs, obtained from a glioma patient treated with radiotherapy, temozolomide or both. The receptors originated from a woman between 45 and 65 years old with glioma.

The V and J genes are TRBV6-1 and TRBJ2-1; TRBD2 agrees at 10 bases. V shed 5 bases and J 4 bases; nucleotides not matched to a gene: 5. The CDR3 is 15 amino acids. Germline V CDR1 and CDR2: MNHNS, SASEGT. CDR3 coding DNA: TGTGCCAGCAGTCAAGGACTAGCGGAGTACAATGAGCAGTTCTTC. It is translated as CASSQGLAEYNEQFF.

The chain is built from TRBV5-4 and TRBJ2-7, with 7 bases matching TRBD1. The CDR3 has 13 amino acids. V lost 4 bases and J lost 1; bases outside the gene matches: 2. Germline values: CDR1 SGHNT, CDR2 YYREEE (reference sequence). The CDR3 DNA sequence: TGTGCCAGCAGCGGGACAGTTTCCTACGAGCAGTACTTC. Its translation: CASSGTVSYEQYF.

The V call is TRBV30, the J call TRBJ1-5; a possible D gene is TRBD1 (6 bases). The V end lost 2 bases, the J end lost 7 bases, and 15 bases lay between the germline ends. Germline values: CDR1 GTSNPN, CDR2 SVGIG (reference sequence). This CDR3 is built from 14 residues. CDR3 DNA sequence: TGTGCCTGGAGTCCTAGGGGGGGCCGACAGCCCCAGCATTTT. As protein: CAWSPRGGRQPQHF.